Given below is one TCR beta chain in context. The antigen remains unidentified. This entry belongs to a study of identical twins. General study points: The abundant beta clonotypes from cord blood had fewer insertions, and memory repertoires had none of this. One should note that invariant MAIT and iNKT cells could partly confound zero-insertion analyses.

The CDR3 contains 16 residues. Germline V CDR1 and CDR2: MDHEN, SYDVKM. The V and J ends lost 3 bases and 1 base, in that order; junction bases with no gene match: 6. Via MiXCR, TCRdb re-called the 5' RACE reads, giving one row per CDR3 protein. The table shows under 1 million distinct CDR3 sequences, with more than 9% occurring only once. In addition, the sample was reused for a study of yellow fever vaccine responses in identical twins.

The V and J genes are TRBV28 and TRBJ1-2, with TRBD1 identical over 9 bases. Material: PBMCs. The clonotype originates from a woman under 30 in good health. In DNA, the CDR3 is TGTGCCAGCAGTTTGGGAGGGACAGGGCTTAACTATGGCTACACCTTC. Translated, it gives CASSLGGTGLNYGYTF.